The 19 T cell receptor beta chains presented below share a single source sample, sequenced in a study of technical replicates of blood from several donors. Sequencing was performed with immunoSEQ multiplex PCR; in TCRdb, only in-frame clones are kept and a portion is missing. This table has roughly 87,000 clones, over 75% appearing once. The sample comprised T cells isolated from PBMCs. The receptors stem from a human donor in good health.

The chain is built from TRBV10-3 and TRBJ1-2; the D is unclear. The CDR3 runs 13 residues. Trimming stripped 2 bases from V and 3 bases from J, with 7 bases between. Germline CDR1 is ENHRY and CDR2 is SYGVKD. The CDR3 DNA sequence: TGTGCCATCAGTGAGGGGCTTGACTATGGCTACACCTTC. Translated: CAISEGLDYGYTF.

The rearrangement uses TRBV19 and TRBJ2-1; TRBD2 agrees at 7 bases. The CDR3 is 16 residues long. After removal of 2 bases from V and 7 bases from J, the junction contained 11 bases not matched to a gene. CDR1 is LNHDA and CDR2 is SQIVND in the germline V gene (reference sequence). CDR3 sequence (DNA): TGTGCCAGTAGTATACAGCCCAGCGGGACGTGGAATGAGCAGTTCTTC. It codes for CASSIQPSGTWNEQFF.

J is TRBJ2-1 and V is TRBV10-3, with 7 bases identical to TRBD2. Germline CDR1 is ENHRY and CDR2 is SYGVKD. This CDR3 comprises 14 residues. With V trimmed by 7 bases and J by 7 bases, 10 bases remained unmatched. The CDR3 coding sequence is TGTGCCATCATGCCAGCGGGAATGTATAATGAGCAGTTCTTC. Amino acids: CAIMPAGMYNEQFF.

The CDR3 region is CASSKEQLSMNYGYTF. The CDR3 DNA reads as TGTGCCAGCAGTAAAGAGCAACTAAGTATGAACTATGGCTACACCTTC. The chain carries TRBV2 and TRBJ1-2; D not certain. The CDR3 totals 16 residues. CDR1 is SNHLY, CDR2 FYNNEI, per germline. Trimming left V 5 bases short and J 2 bases short, with 18 bases between.

This clone has just one count. The V call is TRBV6-4, the J call TRBJ2-1; no firm D call. The germline V gene has CDR1 MRHNA and CDR2 SNTAGT. The CDR3 has 14 residues. V gave up 5 bases and J gave up 0 bases, with 8 bases separating them. CDR3 protein: CASSIESSYNEQFF. The CDR3 region has the DNA TGTGCCAGCAGTATAGAGAGCTCCTACAATGAGCAGTTCTTC.

The J gene is TRBJ1-1, the V gene TRBV19, with TRBD1 as a possible D gene (6 bases). The germline V and J ends were trimmed by 6 bases and 0 bases, with 17 bases remaining between them. Germline V lookup: CDR1 LNHDA, CDR2 SQIVND (reference sequence). CDR3 size: 16 residues. DNA for the CDR3: TGTGCCAGTAGGCGACCCGGGACAACCCTGAACACTGAAGCTTTCTTT. It yields the protein CASRRPGTTLNTEAFF.

The rearrangement links TRBV11-2 to TRBJ1-4; TRBD1 is a possible D gene (5 bases). CDR1 is SGHAT and CDR2 is FQNNGV in the germline V gene. The CDR3 totals 14 residues. The V gene lost 4 bases and the J gene lost 7 bases, with 13 bases spanning the gap. The CDR3 loop is CASSSLETGEKLFF. CDR3 sequence (DNA): TGTGCCAGCAGCTCACTTGAAACAGGTGAAAAACTGTTTTTT.

This chain joins TRBV14 and TRBJ1-2; no firm D call. Trimming pared 2 bases from V and 3 bases from J, leaving 7 bases between. CDR3 length: 13 amino acids. The V gene's germline CDR1 is SGHDN and CDR2 FVKESK. The CDR3 loop reads CASSQPYYYGYTF. CDR3 DNA sequence: TGTGCCAGCAGCCAACCTTACTACTATGGCTACACCTTC.

The rearrangement uses TRBV2 and TRBJ2-2, with 7 bases identical to TRBD2. The germline V gene encodes CDR1 SNHLY and CDR2 FYNNEI. This CDR3 has 15 amino acids. V lost 3 bases to trimming and J lost 6 bases; unmatched junction nucleotides: 7. CDR3 sequence (DNA): TGTGCCAGCAGTGAGTGGCGGGAGATAGCCGGGGAGCTGTTTTTT. Its protein product is CASSEWREIAGELFF.

V is TRBV19 and J is TRBJ1-2; D is unresolved. Trimming left V 7 bases short and J 2 bases short, with 14 bases between. The CDR3 spans 14 residues. The V gene's germline CDR1 is LNHDA and CDR2 SQIVND (reference sequence). CDR3 sequence: CASTAATGNYGYTF. CDR3 sequence (DNA): TGTGCCAGTACCGCAGCGACGGGGAACTATGGCTACACCTTC.

The chain uses TRBV30 and TRBJ2-7; possible D gene TRBD2, 6 bases. CDR3 length equals 14 residues. Germline assignment: CDR1 GTSNPN and CDR2 SVGIG (reference sequence). V was cut by 2 bases and J by 3 bases, with 14 bases left in between. The CDR3 here is CAWSRGTSVYEQYF. The CDR3 bases are TGTGCCTGGAGTAGAGGGACTTCCGTCTACGAGCAGTACTTC.

J is TRBJ1-2 and V is TRBV4-1; 7 positions match TRBD1. Per the germline V gene, CDR1 is MGHRA and CDR2 is YSYEKL. The trim removed 0 bases at V and 8 bases at J, leaving 3 bases unmatched. The CDR3 extends over 13 amino acids. The CDR3 nucleotides read TGCGCCAGCAGCCAAGAGAGGGGGCAGGGCTACACCTTC. Protein sequence: CASSQERGQGYTF.

This chain uses TRBV20-1 with TRBJ2-1; D not resolved. V lost 5 bases and J 4 bases, leaving 3 bases between the germline ends. CDR3 length equals 10 residues. CDR1 and CDR2 from the germline V gene are DFQATT and SNEGSKA (reference sequence). DNA for the CDR3: TGCAGTGCTCTGTACAATGAGCAGTTCTTC. Encoded protein: CSALYNEQFF.

The chain uses TRBV5-1 and TRBJ2-5; TRBD2 aligns across 7 bases. This CDR3 has 15 residues. The germline V gene encodes CDR1 SGHRS and CDR2 YFSETQ. J lost 5 bases, V lost 2 bases, and 9 bases had no gene match. CDR3 in DNA: TGCGCCAGCAGCTTAAGCGGGGCTTGGAGGGAGACCCAGTACTTC. Residues: CASSLSGAWRETQYF.

The CDR3 reads CASSLSSSGDYEQYF. The CDR3, as DNA: TGTGCCAGCAGCTTAAGTAGTAGCGGGGACTACGAGCAGTACTTC. The chain employs TRBV7-8 and TRBJ2-7; TRBD2 agrees at 8 bases. V was clipped by 2 bases and J by 3 bases; unmatched bases: 6. This CDR3 comprises 15 residues. The germline V gene has CDR1 SGHVS and CDR2 FQNEAQ.

V usage is TRBV18 and J usage is TRBJ2-1, with D possibly matching TRBD2 (6 bases). V was shortened by 3 bases and J by 4 bases, with 13 bases between the two germline ends. The CDR3 extends over 15 amino acids. Germline V CDR1 and CDR2: KGHSH, LQKENI. The CDR3 nucleotides read TGTGCCAGCTCACCCCGGGACGGGGGATACAATGAGCAGTTCTTC. It specifies CASSPRDGGYNEQFF. Full variable domain (remainder filled in from reference TRBV18 and TRBJ2-1): NAGVMQNPRHLVRRRGQEARLRCSPMKGHSHVYWYRQLPEEGLKFMVYLQKENIIDESGMPKERFSAEFPKEGPSILRIQQVVRGDSAAYFCASSPRDGGYNEQFFGPGTRLTVL.

V usage is TRBV7-6 and J usage is TRBJ2-6, with D tentatively TRBD1 (5 bases). Trimming took 1 base from V and 0 from J, leaving 19 bases between them. There are 20 residues in the CDR3. Germline values: CDR1 SGHVS, CDR2 FNYEAQ. CDR3 sequence reads: CASSLGGYPFTGSGANVLTF. DNA for the CDR3: TGTGCCAGCAGCTTAGGGGGCTACCCATTCACTGGCTCTGGGGCCAACGTCCTGACTTTC.

This sequence joins TRBV10-3 and TRBJ2-7; 10 positions match TRBD2. The junction had 16 bases not matched to a gene; V was cut back by 7 bases and J by 4 bases. CDR3 length: 17 amino acids. Germline V gene data show CDR1 as ENHRY and CDR2 as SYGVKD. The CDR3 coding sequence is TGTGCCATCAAAGGGGACGGGGCTAGCGGGAGTTCATACGAGCAGTACTTC. Protein sequence: CAIKGDGASGSSYEQYF.

The chain carries TRBV25-1 and TRBJ2-7; 10 nucleotides match TRBD2. Germline-derived CDR1 and CDR2 are MGHDK and SYGVNS. The CDR3 loop spans 14 amino acids. The junction had 3 bases not matched to a gene; V was cut back by 3 bases and J by 4 bases. The CDR3 region is CASSDQAGGYEQYF. The CDR3 nucleotides read TGTGCCAGCAGTGATCAAGCGGGAGGGTACGAGCAGTACTTC.